The rows below give T cell receptor beta chains drawn from one sample of a study of blood T cells in healthy people across ages. TCRdb itself ran the 5' RACE reads through MiXCR, one entry per CDR3 protein. There are 760,000 or so distinct CDR3 sequences in the sample; more than 20% occur only once, and roughly 9% lies in the top ten. This sample also belongs to another study, concerning T cells of mothers and their children.

Sequences were obtained from blood. These receptors all stem from a boy aged 5 to 17 in good health. Each CDR3 is given with its conserved first and last residue. D genes are given only for firm matches. Part of the rows lack a size; the others show once, few, many or a class for expanded clones.

size: few; D: TRBD2; J: TRBJ2-5; length: 13; V: TRBV20-1; DNA: TGCAGTGCTCACTCAGCGGGAAACTACGAGCAATACTTC; CDR3: CSAHSAGNYEQYF
size: -; D: -; J: TRBJ2-1; length: 16; V: TRBV28; DNA: TGTGCCAGCAGTCCTCCTAGCGTCAGCTCCTACAATGAGCAGTTCTTC; CDR3: CASSPPSVSSYNEQFF
size: few; D: -; J: TRBJ1-3; length: 11; V: TRBV12-3/TRBV12-4; DNA: TGTGCCAGCAGTTACAGAAACACCATATATTTT; CDR3: CASSYRNTIYF
size: -; D: -; J: TRBJ2-7; length: 14; V: TRBV28; DNA: TGTGCCAGCGGATCGCGGGTGCACTCCTACGAGCAGTACTTC; CDR3: CASGSRVHSYEQYF
size: few; D: TRBD1; J: TRBJ2-3; length: 18; V: TRBV24-1; DNA: TGTGCCACCAGTGATTTGTTGGACAGGGATTCTAGCACAGATACGCAGTATTTT; CDR3: CATSDLLDRDSSTDTQYF
size: -; D: TRBD2; J: TRBJ2-2; length: 17; V: TRBV29-1; DNA: TGCAGCGTTCAAGAAATTAGCGGGAGGCCCAACACCGGGGAGCTGTTTTTT; CDR3: CSVQEISGRPNTGELFF
size: -; D: TRBD2; J: TRBJ2-7; length: 15; V: TRBV20-1; DNA: TGCAGTGCTAGAGATGGGCGGGGGGGCAGTTACGAGCAGTACTTC; CDR3: CSARDGRGGSYEQYF
size: -; D: -; J: TRBJ2-3; length: 13; V: TRBV29-1; DNA: TGCAGCGCCGGGACATTTAGCACAGATACGCAGTATTTT; CDR3: CSAGTFSTDTQYF
size: many; D: -; J: TRBJ1-1; length: 13; V: TRBV28; DNA: TGTGCCAGCAGTTTATCCGCGAACACTGAAGCTTTCTTT; CDR3: CASSLSANTEAFF
size: many; D: -; J: TRBJ1-5; length: 18; V: TRBV6-1; DNA: TGTGCCAGCAGTGAATGGGCCCTTGCCAGGTATAGCAATCAGCCCCAGCATTTT; CDR3: CASSEWALARYSNQPQHF
size: -; D: -; J: TRBJ2-1; length: 17; V: TRBV12-3/TRBV12-4; DNA: TGTGCCAGCAGACTTAGCGGACCCCCTAGAACCTACAATGAGCAGTTCTTC; CDR3: CASRLSGPPRTYNEQFF
size: few; D: -; J: TRBJ2-7; length: 13; V: TRBV12-3/TRBV12-4; DNA: TGTGCCAGCACCCAGGGGGGCCACTACGAGCAGTACTTC; CDR3: CASTQGGHYEQYF
size: few; D: -; J: TRBJ2-1; length: 16; V: TRBV2; DNA: TGTGCCAGCAGGACAGACAGGGAGGCGGCCTACAATGAGCAGTTCTTC; CDR3: CASRTDREAAYNEQFF
size: few; D: -; J: TRBJ1-2; length: 12; V: TRBV6-5; DNA: TGTGCCAGCAGAACCACAGGGTTCGGCTACACCTTC; CDR3: CASRTTGFGYTF
size: -; D: TRBD1; J: TRBJ1-4; length: 14; V: TRBV7-9; DNA: TGTGCCAGCAGCCGAGGAGGGGGCATTGAAAAACTGTTTTTT; CDR3: CASSRGGGIEKLFF
size: -; D: TRBD1; J: TRBJ2-2; length: 16; V: TRBV29-1; DNA: TGCAGCGTTCTCCTCTGGACAGGGGGCATCACCGGGGAGCTGTTTTTT; CDR3: CSVLLWTGGITGELFF
size: few; D: -; J: TRBJ2-2; length: 16; V: TRBV28; DNA: TGTGCCAGCAGTTTAGTGGTGGCAGGGTACACCGGGGAGCTGTTTTTT; CDR3: CASSLVVAGYTGELFF
size: few; D: -; J: TRBJ2-3; length: 16; V: TRBV15; DNA: TGCGCCACCAGCAGGGGCGAGTTAAGGGGCACAGATACGCAGTATTTT; CDR3: CATSRGELRGTDTQYF
size: -; D: TRBD2; J: TRBJ2-1; length: 16; V: TRBV6-1; DNA: TGTGCCAGCAGTGAGGATCTGGGAGGGAAGGTAGGTGAGCAGTTCTTC; CDR3: CASSEDLGGKVGEQFF
size: -; D: -; J: TRBJ2-7; length: 14; V: TRBV27; DNA: TGTGCCAGCAGTTTCGGGGGCGCTGGGAACGAGCAGTACTTC; CDR3: CASSFGGAGNEQYF
size: -; D: -; J: TRBJ2-1; length: 16; V: TRBV7-9; DNA: TGTGCCAGCAGTTTCGCCGTTTGGGAGTCAGGTAATGAGCAGTTCTTC; CDR3: CASSFAVWESGNEQFF
size: -; D: TRBD1; J: TRBJ1-1; length: 15; V: TRBV3-1; DNA: TGTGCCAGCAGCCAAGACCCGACAGGGGGAACTGAAGCTTTCTTT; CDR3: CASSQDPTGGTEAFF
size: -; D: TRBD1; J: TRBJ1-1; length: 16; V: TRBV7-2; DNA: TGTGCCAGCAGAAAATCCACAGGGGGGGGTGCGGCTGAAGCTTTCTTT; CDR3: CASRKSTGGGAAEAFF
size: -; D: -; J: TRBJ2-3; length: 15; V: TRBV15; DNA: TGTGCCACCAGCAGAGATCAGGGCACCCCAGATACGCAGTATTTT; CDR3: CATSRDQGTPDTQYF
size: -; D: -; J: TRBJ2-2; length: 15; V: TRBV7-2; DNA: TGTGCCAGCAGCTTATGGGGGTCGGACACCGGGGAGCTGTTTTTT; CDR3: CASSLWGSDTGELFF
size: -; D: TRBD1; J: TRBJ2-1; length: 14; V: TRBV10-3; DNA: TGTGCCATCAGCGGGGGACAGGGGGCGAATGAGCAGTTCTTC; CDR3: CAISGGQGANEQFF
size: few; D: TRBD2; J: TRBJ2-4; length: 18; V: TRBV12-3/TRBV12-4; DNA: TGTGCCAGCAGTTCCCGGACTAGCGGGAGTATAGCCAAAAACATTCAGTACTTC; CDR3: CASSSRTSGSIAKNIQYF
size: few; D: -; J: TRBJ2-1; length: 14; V: TRBV11-2; DNA: TGTGCCAGCAGCTTAGATACCTGGGGCCATGAGCAGTTCTTC; CDR3: CASSLDTWGHEQFF
size: few; D: -; J: TRBJ1-2; length: 15; V: TRBV4-1; DNA: TGCGCCAGCAGCCAAGATGGGACTCCGCCGAATGGCTACACCTTC; CDR3: CASSQDGTPPNGYTF
size: few; D: TRBD2; J: TRBJ2-1; length: 14; V: TRBV6-2/TRBV6-3; DNA: TGTGCCAGCAGGCTAGCGGGGGGGCCCGAAGAGCAGTTCTTC; CDR3: CASRLAGGPEEQFF
size: -; D: TRBD2; J: TRBJ2-5; length: 14; V: TRBV12-3/TRBV12-4; DNA: TGTGCCAGCAGCCCATGGGGGGGTTCAGAGACCCAGTACTTC; CDR3: CASSPWGGSETQYF
size: -; D: -; J: TRBJ2-7; length: 11; V: TRBV7-8; DNA: TGTGCCAGCAGCGACATTACCACCCAGTACTTC; CDR3: CASSDITTQYF
size: few; D: -; J: TRBJ1-5; length: 14; V: TRBV12-3/TRBV12-4; DNA: TGTGCCAGCAGTTTATCTCGGATCGGTCAGCCCCAGCATTTT; CDR3: CASSLSRIGQPQHF
size: few; D: -; J: TRBJ2-2; length: 15; V: TRBV11-2; DNA: TGTGCCAGCAGCTTCAGGGGGGGGAACACCGGGGAGCTGTTTTTT; CDR3: CASSFRGGNTGELFF
size: -; D: -; J: TRBJ2-2; length: 15; V: TRBV4-3; DNA: TGCGCCAGCAGCCAACGGTCCCTGGGCGCCGGGGAGCTGTTTTTT; CDR3: CASSQRSLGAGELFF
size: few; D: -; J: TRBJ2-5; length: 13; V: TRBV12-3/TRBV12-4; DNA: TGTGCCAGCGGTAACAGGGTCCCCGAGACCCAGTACTTC; CDR3: CASGNRVPETQYF
size: -; D: TRBD1; J: TRBJ1-2; length: 15; V: TRBV7-2; DNA: TGTGCCAGCAGCTTAGAGGCAGGGGGTGGCCTGGGCTACTCCTTC; CDR3: CASSLEAGGGLGYSF
size: -; D: TRBD1; J: TRBJ2-7; length: 16; V: TRBV13; DNA: TGTGCCAGCAGCTCTACTCGACAGGGTGGTGTACGCGAGCAGTACTTC; CDR3: CASSSTRQGGVREQYF
size: many; D: -; J: TRBJ1-5; length: 13; V: TRBV4-2; DNA: TGTGCCAGCAGCCAAGCCCCCGATCAGCCCCAGCATTTT; CDR3: CASSQAPDQPQHF
size: few; D: -; J: TRBJ2-1; length: 12; V: TRBV19; DNA: TGTGCCAGTAGTATAGGACTAGAGGTTCAGTTCTTC; CDR3: CASSIGLEVQFF
size: few; D: -; J: TRBJ2-7; length: 14; V: TRBV12-3/TRBV12-4; DNA: TGTGCCAGCACCCGAGGTAACAGTTTCTACGAGCAGTACTTC; CDR3: CASTRGNSFYEQYF
size: few; D: -; J: TRBJ2-3; length: 10; V: TRBV20-1; DNA: TGCAGTGCTATCGTAGATACGCAGTATTTT; CDR3: CSAIVDTQYF
size: -; D: -; J: TRBJ2-1; length: 14; V: TRBV7-3; DNA: TGTGCCAGCAGCCACCTATTAGACAGTCCTGAGCAGTTCTTC; CDR3: CASSHLLDSPEQFF
size: once; D: TRBD2; J: TRBJ2-6; length: 22; V: TRBV19; DNA: TGTGCCAGTAGTATAGACCAAACGGGACTAGCGGGGGGGAGCTCTGGGGCCAACGTCCTGACTTTC; CDR3: CASSIDQTGLAGGSSGANVLTF
size: -; D: -; J: TRBJ2-7; length: 12; V: TRBV20-1; DNA: TGCAGTGCTAGCGTCAGGTCCTACGAGCAGTACTTC; CDR3: CSASVRSYEQYF
size: few; D: -; J: TRBJ1-5; length: 12; V: TRBV6-1; DNA: TGTGCCAGCAAGCGATTTAATCAGCCCCAGCATTTT; CDR3: CASKRFNQPQHF
size: once; D: TRBD2; J: TRBJ2-2; length: 13; V: TRBV12-3/TRBV12-4; DNA: TGTGCCAGCACCGCCTGGGAGGGCGGGGAGCTGTTTTTT; CDR3: CASTAWEGGELFF
size: -; D: TRBD2; J: TRBJ2-1; length: 22; V: TRBV4-1; DNA: TGCGCCAGCAGCCAGAGGGGGGTAACGGGACACCGGACTAGCAGTTCCTACAATGAGCAGTTCTTC; CDR3: CASSQRGVTGHRTSSSYNEQFF
size: few; D: TRBD1; J: TRBJ2-5; length: 12; V: TRBV19; DNA: TGTGCCAGCCTGGGACAGCAAGAGACCCAGTACTTC; CDR3: CASLGQQETQYF
size: few; D: -; J: TRBJ2-3; length: 15; V: TRBV12-3/TRBV12-4; DNA: TGTGCCAGCAGTTTTCCGGGTGGGGGCGAAGATACGCAGTATTTT; CDR3: CASSFPGGGEDTQYF
size: once; D: -; J: TRBJ2-6; length: 15; V: TRBV19; DNA: TGTGCCAGTAGCGCTCCTATCTCTGGGGCCAACGTCCTGACTTTC; CDR3: CASSAPISGANVLTF
size: -; D: -; J: TRBJ1-5; length: 15; V: TRBV6-2/TRBV6-3; DNA: TGTGCCAGCAGCCGTCGGGGGGCGCCGGGTCAGCCCCAGCATTTT; CDR3: CASSRRGAPGQPQHF
size: few; D: TRBD2; J: TRBJ2-7; length: 15; V: TRBV12-3/TRBV12-4; DNA: TGTGCCAGCAGTTCCAGACTAGCGGGTATAGGCGAGCAGTACTTC; CDR3: CASSSRLAGIGEQYF
size: -; D: TRBD2; J: TRBJ2-3; length: 15; V: TRBV11-2; DNA: TGTGCCAGCAGCTTAGAGGGCGGGAGTTTTGGTACGCAGTATTTT; CDR3: CASSLEGGSFGTQYF
size: few; D: TRBD2; J: TRBJ2-1; length: 13; V: TRBV5-1; DNA: TGCGCCAGCAGCTTGGTGGGGGGGTATGAGCAGTTCTTC; CDR3: CASSLVGGYEQFF
size: few; D: TRBD1; J: TRBJ2-2; length: 16; V: TRBV12-3/TRBV12-4; DNA: TGTGCCAGCAGTTTGCTGACAGGGGGGGTGACCGGGGAGCTGTTTTTT; CDR3: CASSLLTGGVTGELFF
size: -; D: TRBD2; J: TRBJ2-2; length: 18; V: TRBV9; DNA: TGTGCCAGCAGCGTGCTAGCGGGAGGGCCGGGAAACACCGGGGAGCTGTTTTTT; CDR3: CASSVLAGGPGNTGELFF
size: -; D: TRBD1; J: TRBJ2-1; length: 16; V: TRBV7-8; DNA: TGTGCCAGCAGCTTAGTAGGGACAGGGGCGAGCAATGAGCAGTTCTTC; CDR3: CASSLVGTGASNEQFF
size: -; D: -; J: TRBJ2-1; length: 16; V: TRBV4-1; DNA: TGCGCCAGCAGCCAAGTTCCCCAGAACCGGGCTGATGAGCAGTTCTTC; CDR3: CASSQVPQNRADEQFF
size: few; D: -; J: TRBJ2-1; length: 19; V: TRBV4-3; DNA: TGCGCCAGCAGCCAAGATCTTCTCGCCGGGGTAAGGGGCCGCAATGAGCAGTTCTTC; CDR3: CASSQDLLAGVRGRNEQFF